These 27 T cell receptor beta chains share one sample of origin, sequenced in a study of T cell responses to AZD1222 COVID-19 vaccine. Sequenced by immunoSEQ multiplex PCR; TCRdb stores in-frame clones only, minus some. The sample carries 250,000 to 300,000 clones, around 93% recorded once. The sample here was peripheral blood, taken 28 days after the second AZD1222 dose. These receptors were collected from an adult who received the AZD1222 COVID-19 vaccine.

This sequence joins TRBV3-1 (or the pseudogene TRBV3-2) and TRBJ1-1; TRBD1 might be the D (5 bases). This CDR3 spans 13 amino acids. V lost 6 bases and J lost 6, with 14 bases in between. Germline V gene data show CDR1 as LGHDT and CDR2 as YNNKEL (reference sequence). CDR3 sequence (DNA): TGTGCCAGCAGAATCAGGGTGGGCGCTGAAGCTTTCTTT. Translating it yields CASRIRVGAEAFF.

The gene calls are TRBV7-2 and TRBJ1-1; 9 bases line up with TRBD1. The trim removed 1 base at V and 5 bases at J, leaving 5 bases unmatched. In germline, CDR1 is SGHTA, CDR2 FQGNSA. There are 15 residues in the CDR3. The CDR3 reads CASSLVQGAGTEAFF. The CDR3 DNA follows: TGTGCCAGCAGCTTAGTACAGGGGGCAGGAACTGAAGCTTTCTTT.

The chain uses TRBV24-1 and TRBJ2-6; D gene unclear. The germline V gene encodes CDR1 KGHDR and CDR2 SFDVKD. V was shortened by 2 bases and J by 3 bases, with 10 bases between the two germline ends. The CDR3 has 16 residues. CDR3: CATSDSNGVGANVLTF. For the CDR3, the DNA is TGTGCCACCAGTGATTCTAATGGTGTTGGGGCCAACGTCCTGACTTTC.

The V call is TRBV7-2, the J call TRBJ1-5; D gene uncertain. V was clipped by 5 bases and J by 11 bases, with 25 bases between them. Germline V gives CDR1 SGHTA, CDR2 FQGNSA. The CDR3 contains 16 residues. CDR3 nucleotides: TGTGCCAGCAGCCTCATAGCGGGCGGCAGACTATCAGCCCAGCATTTT. As protein: CASSLIAGGRLSAQHF. Variable domain in full (rest from reference TRBV7-2 and TRBJ1-5): GAGVSQSPSNKVTEKGKDVELRCDPISGHTALYWYRQSLGQGLEFLIYFQGNSAPDKSGLPSDRFSAERTGGSVSTLTIQRTQQEDSAVYLCASSLIAGGRLSAQHFGDGTRLSIL.

CDR3 in DNA: TGTGCCACCAGTGATTCGACGGTTGGCAATCAGCCCCAGCATTTT. It encodes CATSDSTVGNQPQHF. V is TRBV24-1 and J is TRBJ1-5; D is unresolved. CDR3 size: 15 residues. Germline CDR1 KGHDR, CDR2 SFDVKD. The germline V and J ends were trimmed by 2 bases and 2 bases, with 9 bases remaining between them.

The rearrangement uses TRBV30 and TRBJ2-1; TRBD2 matches at 14 bases. Germline trimming cut 4 bases from V and 9 bases from J; bases unmatched to any gene: 8. From germline, CDR1 is GTSNPN and CDR2 SVGIG (reference sequence). This CDR3 region has 15 residues. The DNA of the CDR3 is TGTGCCTGGACCCCGGGACTAGCGGGAGTGGGTGAGCAGTTCTTC. Residues: CAWTPGLAGVGEQFF.

This clone was counted between two and nine times. The genes are TRBV7-9 and TRBJ2-7; D is perhaps TRBD1 (6 bases). The ends were cut back, 4 bases at V and 6 bases at J, with 13 bases in the middle. This CDR3 region has 13 residues. Germline V CDR1 and CDR2: SEHNR, FQNEAQ (reference sequence). The CDR3 sequence is CASSSTGSGEQYF. Here the CDR3 DNA reads TGTGCCAGCAGCTCCACAGGGTCAGGCGAGCAGTACTTC.

The V and J genes are TRBV2 and TRBJ2-1, with TRBD1 identical over 7 bases. The V gene's germline CDR1 is SNHLY and CDR2 FYNNEI. CDR3 length equals 15 residues. The ends lost 6 bases at V and 0 bases at J; junction bases unmatched: 5. As DNA, the CDR3 is TGTGCCAGCAGCAAAGACAGGGCCTCCTACAATGAGCAGTTCTTC. Protein sequence: CASSKDRASYNEQFF.

The chain has TRBV28 and TRBJ1-5, with D possibly TRBD1 on 6 matching bases. CDR3 length: 15 amino acids. V lost 6 bases to trimming and J lost 4 bases, with 16 bases between them. Germline CDR1 MDHEN, CDR2 SYDVKM. This CDR3 reads CASSINHRVNQPQHF. CDR3 bases: TGTGCCAGCAGCATTAATCACAGGGTTAATCAGCCCCAGCATTTT.

The rearrangement uses TRBV2 and TRBJ1-1; D might be TRBD1 (6 bases). V dropped 5 bases and J dropped 3 bases, with 10 bases sitting between them. CDR1 and CDR2 (germline): SNHLY, FYNNEI. The CDR3 has 13 residues. This CDR3 reads CASSTNRDTEAFF. CDR3 nucleotides: TGTGCCAGCAGTACGAACAGGGACACTGAAGCTTTCTTT.

DNA of the CDR3: TGCGCCAGCAGCTTTGGACTAGCGGGAGGGGGCTACAATGAGCAGTTCTTC. It is translated as CASSFGLAGGGYNEQFF. The gene calls are TRBV5-1 and TRBJ2-1; TRBD2 aligns across 15 bases. V shed 2 bases and J 3 bases; nucleotides not matched to a gene: 3. Germline lookup yields CDR1 SGHRS and CDR2 YFSETQ. This CDR3 region has 17 residues.

This clone came up once. CDR3 amino acids: CASSTQSGSEAFF. The CDR3 DNA is TGTGCCAGCAGCACGCAATCAGGCTCTGAAGCTTTCTTT. The rearrangement joins TRBV7-3 to TRBJ1-1, with unresolved D. This CDR3 comprises 13 residues. Germline assignment: CDR1 SGHTA and CDR2 FQGTGA. Trimming pared 5 bases from V and 6 bases from J, leaving 13 bases between.

The CDR3 nucleotides are TGTGCCAGCAGTGGAGGGATCGGGGGCCGGTACGAGCAGTACTTC. Translation: CASSGGIGGRYEQYF. This sequence joins TRBV2 and TRBJ2-7; D is tentatively TRBD1 or TRBD2 (6 bases each). V was trimmed by 4 bases and J by 4 bases, leaving 17 bases between them. The CDR3 spans 15 residues. In germline, CDR1 is SNHLY, CDR2 FYNNEI.

The chain links TRBV28 to TRBJ2-1; D unresolved. The V and J ends lost 7 bases and 6 bases respectively, with 16 bases between them. The CDR3 consists of 14 residues. Germline V lookup: CDR1 MDHEN, CDR2 SYDVKM. The CDR3 sequence: CASTPPSPVNEQFF. Written as DNA, the CDR3 is TGTGCCAGCACCCCCCCCAGCCCAGTCAATGAGCAGTTCTTC.

The gene calls are TRBV5-1 and TRBJ1-1, with TRBD1 as a possible D gene (5 bases). The germline V and J ends were trimmed by 4 bases and 5 bases, with 18 bases remaining between them. Per germline, CDR1 SGHRS and CDR2 YFSETQ. CDR3 length: 15 amino acids. In nucleotides, the CDR3 is TGCGCCAGCAGCACCGCCTCCGGGACGAGGACTGAAGCTTTCTTT. Translated, it gives CASSTASGTRTEAFF.

This clone occurred once. V is TRBV28 and J is TRBJ2-7; D remains unclear. CDR1 and CDR2 (germline): MDHEN, SYDVKM. V gave up 6 bases and J gave up 4 bases, with 13 bases separating them. The CDR3 loop spans 13 amino acids. CDR3 sequence: CASSRAFGYEQYF. The CDR3 nucleotides are TGTGCCAGCAGCAGAGCCTTCGGGTACGAGCAGTACTTC.

The J gene is TRBJ2-7, the V gene TRBV12-5; 7 positions match TRBD1. V lost 6 bases and J lost 4; bases outside the gene matches: 12. Germline CDR1 reads LGHNT; CDR2 reads FRNRAP. There are 15 residues in the CDR3. DNA of the CDR3: TGTGCTAGTGGCTCGAAAGGACAGGCCGCTTACGAGCAGTACTTC. This sequence encodes CASGSKGQAAYEQYF.

The genes are TRBV19 and TRBJ1-4, with D possibly TRBD1 on 6 matching bases. CDR1 is LNHDA, CDR2 SQIVND, per germline (reference sequence). V lost 9 bases to trimming and J lost 0 bases, with 11 bases between them. This CDR3 has 14 residues. The CDR3 loop reads CASQGNPTNEKLFF. In DNA, the CDR3 is TGTGCCAGCCAGGGGAACCCAACTAATGAAAAACTGTTTTTT. Full variable domain (rest looked up from reference TRBV19 and TRBJ1-4): DGGITQSPKYLFRKEGQNVTLSCEQNLNHDAMYWYRQDPGQGLRLIYYSQIVNDFQKGDIAEGYSVSREKKESFPLTVTSAQKNPTAFYLCASQGNPTNEKLFFGSGTQLSVL.

The chain uses TRBV6-2 or TRBV6-3 and TRBJ2-7; 10 bases fit TRBD2. The CDR3 totals 17 residues. V shed 4 bases, J shed 1 base, and the junction held 10 bases outside the gene matches. Germline CDR1 reads MNHEY; CDR2 reads SVGEGT. The chain's CDR3 is CASSFKLAGVRSYEQYF. The CDR3 coding sequence is TGTGCCAGCAGTTTTAAGCTAGCGGGAGTAAGGTCCTACGAGCAGTACTTC.

V gene TRBV10-1 combines with J gene TRBJ1-2; a possible D gene is TRBD1 (5 bases). Germline CDR1 is WNHNN and CDR2 is SYGVQD (reference sequence). CDR3 length: 11 amino acids. The V and J ends lost 6 bases and 6 bases respectively, with 8 bases between them. The DNA for the CDR3 is TGCGCCAGCAGCGGGACCGATGGCTACACCTTC. As protein: CASSGTDGYTF.

The chain links TRBV6-5 to TRBJ1-1; tentative D call: TRBD1 (5 bases). The CDR3 has 11 amino acids. Germline V gene data show CDR1 as MNHEY and CDR2 as SVGAGI. Trimming stripped 8 bases from V and 5 bases from J, with 9 bases between. In DNA, the CDR3 is TGTGCCAGCTTCCGGGGGACTGAAGCTTTCTTT. Translating gives CASFRGTEAFF.

The rearrangement links TRBV7-2 to TRBJ2-1; D perhaps matches TRBD1 (6 bases). Deletions cut 3 bases from V and 7 bases from J, with 16 bases between. The CDR3 loop spans 15 amino acids. CDR1 and CDR2 from the germline V gene are SGHTA and FQGNSA. In nucleotides, the CDR3 is TGTGCCAGCAGCTTCGGGGCAACAGGGTTAAATGAGCAGTTCTTC. The encoded protein is CASSFGATGLNEQFF. Complete variable domain (other parts from reference TRBV7-2 and TRBJ2-1): GAGVSQSPSNKVTEKGKDVELRCDPISGHTALYWYRQSLGQGLEFLIYFQGNSAPDKSGLPSDRFSAERTGGSVSTLTIQRTQQEDSAVYLCASSFGATGLNEQFFGPGTRLTVL.

This chain links TRBV4-3 with TRBJ1-6, with a possible D match to TRBD1 (5 bases). CDR1 LGHNA and CDR2 YSLEER come from the germline V gene. This CDR3 region has 15 residues. Between the trimmed V and J ends, which lost 1 base and 10 bases, there was a span of 14 bases. CDR3 coding DNA: TGCGCCAGCAGCCAAGGGGGAAGGGGCGAATCACCCCTCCACTTT. Its translation is CASSQGGRGESPLHF.

This rearrangement joins TRBV7-9 to TRBJ1-4; 9 positions agree with TRBD1. The germline V gene encodes CDR1 SEHNR and CDR2 FQNEAQ (reference sequence). The V gene end was trimmed by 7 bases and the J gene end by 3 bases; junction bases not matched to a gene: 9. CDR3 length equals 16 residues. This chain's CDR3 is CASTLDRGGPNEKLFF. CDR3 coding DNA: TGTGCCAGCACCCTAGACAGGGGGGGCCCTAATGAAAAACTGTTTTTT.

The chain employs TRBV9 and TRBJ1-1, with D hard to call. Between the trimmed V and J ends, which lost 5 bases and 1 base, there was a span of 9 bases. CDR3 length equals 13 residues. Germline V lookup: CDR1 SGDLS, CDR2 YYNGEE. The CDR3 protein is CASREQPNTEAFF. In DNA form, the CDR3 reads TGTGCCAGCAGGGAACAGCCGAACACTGAAGCTTTCTTT.

This chain connects TRBV6-5 to TRBJ2-2; 7 nucleotides agree with TRBD2. V was pared by 7 bases and J by 4 bases, with 9 bases of the junction left unmatched. The CDR3 loop spans 15 amino acids. In germline, CDR1 is MNHEY, CDR2 SVGAGI. As DNA, the CDR3 is TGTGCCAGCAATCGGAAGCGGGACCGCACCGGGGAGCTGTTTTTT. This codes for CASNRKRDRTGELFF.

The chain has TRBV2 and TRBJ1-2; D not resolved. CDR3 length: 12 residues. V lost 3 bases and J lost 0, with 2 bases in between. Looked up from germline, CDR1 is SNHLY and CDR2 is FYNNEI. CDR3 in amino acids: CASSDTNYGYTF. The CDR3 bases are TGTGCCAGCAGTGACACTAACTATGGCTACACCTTC.